The rows below give T cell receptor beta chains drawn from one sample of a study of control samples from healthy donors and cancer patients. Here immunoSEQ multiplex PCR was the method, and the copy in TCRdb shows in-frame clones only, minus some. The sample consists of about 96,000 clones, 85% to 95% of them appearing once. Sequences were obtained from blood. The source of these receptors is a man younger than 35 in good health. Both conserved end residues are part of each CDR3. The D gene is left open where the match is weak. Size values are once, few and many counts, or a class for expanded clones, and some rows have none.

j_call | clone_size | d_call | v_call | cdr3_aa | cdr3_nt
TRBJ1-2 | - | - | TRBV7-9 | CASSLSTDGYTF | TGTGCCAGCAGCTTATCAACCGACGGCTACACCTTC
TRBJ1-3 | - | - | TRBV5-1 | CASSIDTGGTIYF | TGCGCCAGCAGCATAGACACCGGGGGCACCATATATTTT
TRBJ1-1 | - | - | TRBV6-6 | CASSYSFRRRPFWAFF | TGTGCCAGCAGTTACTCTTTCCGGCGGCGACCCTTTTGGGCTTTCTTT
TRBJ1-2 | - | - | TRBV5-5 | CASSSSSGPSYRGYTF | TGTGCCAGCAGCTCGTCCTCGGGACCGAGCTACCGTGGCTACACCTTC
TRBJ2-5 | - | TRBD2 | TRBV3-1/TRBV3-2 | CASSQDPNSGSFDETQYF | TGTGCCAGCAGCCAAGATCCGAATAGCGGGAGCTTCGATGAGACCCAGTACTTC
TRBJ1-5 | - | - | TRBV7-3 | CASSPALGHQPQHF | TGTGCCAGCAGCCCCGCATTAGGGCATCAGCCCCAGCATTTT
TRBJ1-4 | - | TRBD1 | TRBV7-2 | CASRPSPGGNEKLFF | TGTGCCAGCAGACCCTCTCCAGGGGGGAATGAAAAACTGTTTTTT
TRBJ2-1 | once | - | TRBV7-3 | CASSRWRGRPNEQFF | TGTGCCAGCAGCCGGTGGAGGGGTAGGCCCAATGAGCAGTTCTTC
TRBJ1-1 | - | - | TRBV6-5 | CASFKSPGWGTEAFF | TGTGCCAGCTTTAAATCGCCGGGGTGGGGGACTGAAGCTTTCTTT
TRBJ2-3 | - | - | TRBV7-9 | CASSWRTASADTQYF | TGTGCCAGCAGCTGGAGGACGGCTAGCGCAGATACGCAGTATTTT
TRBJ2-1 | - | TRBD1 | TRBV14 | CASSQEGVGRGKDNEQFF | TGTGCCAGCAGCCAAGAGGGGGTTGGCAGGGGGAAGGATAATGAGCAGTTCTTC
TRBJ1-1 | - | TRBD1 | TRBV4-3 | CASSQDRTGEAFF | TGCGCCAGCAGCCAAGATAGGACAGGCGAAGCTTTCTTT
TRBJ1-1 | - | - | TRBV30 | CAWTEGRGNTEAFF | TGTGCCTGGACCGAGGGCAGGGGGAACACTGAAGCTTTCTTT
TRBJ2-2 | - | - | TRBV29-1 | CSVEVPQGGELFF | TGCAGCGTCGAAGTCCCGCAGGGCGGGGAGCTGTTTTTT
TRBJ2-5 | - | - | TRBV9 | CASSVTLGAAETQYF | TGTGCCAGCAGCGTAACCCTGGGGGCGGCGGAGACCCAGTACTTC
TRBJ2-6 | - | - | TRBV6-5 | CASRPGPGANVLTF | TGTGCCAGCAGGCCGGGACCTGGGGCCAACGTCCTGACTTTC
TRBJ1-1 | - | - | TRBV18 | CASSLENTEAFF | TGTGCCAGCTCACTGGAAAACACTGAAGCTTTCTTT
TRBJ2-1 | - | - | TRBV19 | CASSIGQSSYNEQFF | TGTGCCAGTAGTATAGGCCAGAGCTCCTACAATGAGCAGTTCTTC
TRBJ1-5 | - | - | TRBV19 | CASSIAGTDQPQHF | TGTGCCAGTAGTATAGCGGGGACGGATCAGCCCCAGCATTTT
TRBJ2-7 | - | TRBD1 | TRBV15 | CATSRGGDRKTYEQYF | TGTGCCACCAGCAGAGGGGGGGACAGGAAGACCTACGAGCAGTACTTC
TRBJ1-5 | - | - | TRBV9 | CASSVGGSGNQPQHF | TGTGCCAGCAGCGTAGGGGGGTCGGGCAATCAGCCCCAGCATTTT
TRBJ1-1 | - | TRBD1 | TRBV6-2/TRBV6-3 | CASSYSWTGTSTEAFF | TGTGCCAGCAGTTACTCGTGGACAGGGACGTCCACTGAAGCTTTCTTT
TRBJ1-1 | once | - | TRBV3-1/TRBV3-2 | CASRQDPGEAFF | TGTGCCAGCAGGCAAGACCCCGGAGAGGCTTTCTTT
TRBJ1-2 | - | TRBD1 | TRBV11-1 | CASSPGTGVGYTF | TGTGCCAGCAGCCCGGGGACAGGGGTTGGCTACACCTTC
TRBJ2-7 | - | - | TRBV6-2/TRBV6-3 | CASSVDTYEQYF | TGTGCCAGCAGCGTTGATACCTACGAGCAGTACTTC
TRBJ1-6 | - | - | TRBV7-9 | CASSLDLGHNSPLHF | TGTGCCAGCAGCTTAGACCTAGGTCATAATTCACCCCTCCACTTT